This T cell receptor (beta chain) is from a study of blood T cell repertoires in COVID-19. The repertoire was sequenced with immunoSEQ multiplex PCR; TCRdb's copy has only in-frame clones and lacks some. This sample has 220,000 or so clones, with 82% found just once. V shed 6 bases and J 9 bases; nucleotides not matched to a gene: 5. CDR3 length: 13 residues. Sequencing used PBMCs or T cells enriched from blood (not recorded which). This receptor was taken from a woman aged 55-69 years who had recovered from COVID-19. V and J are TRBV12-3 or TRBV12-4 and TRBJ1-6; 7 nucleotides line up with TRBD1. The CDR3 DNA reads as TGTGCCAGCAGATTACAGGGGCTTTCACCCCTCCACTTT. The encoded protein is CASRLQGLSPLHF.